This T cell receptor beta chain was sequenced for a study of blood T cell repertoires in COVID-19. Germline V lookup: CDR1 LGHDT, CDR2 YNNKEL (reference sequence). Losses at the gene ends were 4 bases for V and 3 bases for J; bases not matched to a gene: 8. This CDR3 is built from 17 residues. Original data processing: It was from reference gene primer amplification that nucleated cell counts were estimated. Sequencing was performed with immunoSEQ multiplex PCR; in TCRdb, only in-frame clones are kept and a portion is missing. V, J and clone size reflect that table, while D and trimming were determined from the DNA. The repertoire holds about 110,000 clones, with 80% to 90% as singletons.

The sequence was obtained from a man aged 35-49 years with acute or convalescent COVID-19. The gene calls are TRBV3-1 (or the pseudogene TRBV3-2) and TRBJ2-3; 12 bases are a match to TRBD2. The specimen sequenced was peripheral blood. The CDR3 DNA reads as TGTGCCAGCAGCCGCGGACTAGCGGGGCAAGGTACAGATACGCAGTATTTT. It translates to CASSRGLAGQGTDTQYF.